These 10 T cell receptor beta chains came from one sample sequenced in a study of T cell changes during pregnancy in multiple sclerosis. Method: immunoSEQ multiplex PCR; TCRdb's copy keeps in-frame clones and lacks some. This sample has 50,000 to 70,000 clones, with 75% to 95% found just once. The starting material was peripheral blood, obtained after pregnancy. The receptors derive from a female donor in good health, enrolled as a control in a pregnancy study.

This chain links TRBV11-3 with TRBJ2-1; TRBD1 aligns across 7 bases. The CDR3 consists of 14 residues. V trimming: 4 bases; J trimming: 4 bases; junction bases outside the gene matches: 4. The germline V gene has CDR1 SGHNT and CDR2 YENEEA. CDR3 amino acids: CASSSGTEYNEQFF. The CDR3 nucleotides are TGTGCCAGCAGCTCCGGGACAGAGTACAATGAGCAGTTCTTC.

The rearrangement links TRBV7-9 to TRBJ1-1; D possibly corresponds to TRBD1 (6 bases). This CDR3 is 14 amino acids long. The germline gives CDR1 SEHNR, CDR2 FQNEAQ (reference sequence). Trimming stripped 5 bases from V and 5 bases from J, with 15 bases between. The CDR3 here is CASSPQRTDTEAFF. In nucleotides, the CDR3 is TGTGCCAGCAGCCCCCAAAGGACAGATACTGAAGCTTTCTTT.

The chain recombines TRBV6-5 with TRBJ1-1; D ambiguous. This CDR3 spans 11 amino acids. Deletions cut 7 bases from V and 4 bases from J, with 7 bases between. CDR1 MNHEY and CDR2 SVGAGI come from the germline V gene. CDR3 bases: TGTGCCAGCACCCTAGGCACTGAAGCTTTCTTT. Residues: CASTLGTEAFF.

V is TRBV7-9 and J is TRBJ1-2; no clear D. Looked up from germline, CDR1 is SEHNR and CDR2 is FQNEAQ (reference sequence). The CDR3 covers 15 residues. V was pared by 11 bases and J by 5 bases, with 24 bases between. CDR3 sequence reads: CAGEAGTASAYGYTF. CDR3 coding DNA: TGTGCCGGTGAAGCGGGAACGGCGTCAGCGTATGGCTACACCTTC. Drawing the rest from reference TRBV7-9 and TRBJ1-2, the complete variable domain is DTGVSQNPRHKITKRGQNVTFRCDPISEHNRLYWYRQTLGQGPEFLTYFQNEAQLEKSRLLSDRFSAERPKGSFSTLEIQRTEQGDSAMYLCAGEAGTASAYGYTFGSGTRLTVV.

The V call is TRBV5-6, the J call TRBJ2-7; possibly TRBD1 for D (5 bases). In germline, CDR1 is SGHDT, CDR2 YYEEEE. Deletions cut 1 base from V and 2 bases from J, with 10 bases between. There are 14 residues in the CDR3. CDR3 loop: CASSLYRSPYEQYF. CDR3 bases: TGTGCCAGCAGCTTGTACAGGAGTCCCTACGAGCAGTACTTC.

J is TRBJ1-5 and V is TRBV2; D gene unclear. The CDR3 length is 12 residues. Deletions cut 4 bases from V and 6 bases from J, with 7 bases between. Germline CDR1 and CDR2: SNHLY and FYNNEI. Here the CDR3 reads CASSGLGQPQHF. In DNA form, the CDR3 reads TGTGCCAGCAGTGGTCTAGGTCAGCCCCAGCATTTT.

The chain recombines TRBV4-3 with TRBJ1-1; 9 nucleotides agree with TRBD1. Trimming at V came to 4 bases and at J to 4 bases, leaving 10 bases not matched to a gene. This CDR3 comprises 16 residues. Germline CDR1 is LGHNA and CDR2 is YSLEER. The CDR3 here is CASSRGQGWVGTEAFF. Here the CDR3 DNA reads TGCGCCAGCAGCCGGGGACAGGGTTGGGTGGGCACTGAAGCTTTCTTT.

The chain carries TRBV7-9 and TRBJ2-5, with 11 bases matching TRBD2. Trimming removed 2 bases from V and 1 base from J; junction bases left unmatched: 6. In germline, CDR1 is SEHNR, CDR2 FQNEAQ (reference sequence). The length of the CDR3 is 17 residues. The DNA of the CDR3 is TGTGCCAGCAGCTTATGGGGACTAGCGGACCTCCAAGAGACCCAGTACTTC. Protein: CASSLWGLADLQETQYF.

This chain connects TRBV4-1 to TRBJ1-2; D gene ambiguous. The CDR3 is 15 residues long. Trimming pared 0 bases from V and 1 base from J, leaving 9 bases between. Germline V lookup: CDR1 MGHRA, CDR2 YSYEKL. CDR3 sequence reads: CASSQEFNSNYGYTF. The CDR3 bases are TGCGCCAGCAGCCAAGAATTTAACAGTAACTATGGCTACACCTTC.

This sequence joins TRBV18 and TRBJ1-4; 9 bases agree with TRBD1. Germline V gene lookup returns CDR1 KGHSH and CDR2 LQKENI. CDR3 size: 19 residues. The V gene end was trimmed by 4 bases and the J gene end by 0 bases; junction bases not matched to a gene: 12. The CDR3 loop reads CASSHEPQGATSTNEKLFF. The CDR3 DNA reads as TGTGCCAGCTCACACGAACCACAGGGGGCTACCTCAACTAATGAAAAACTGTTTTTT.